Listed here are 23 T cell receptor beta chains from one sample, sequenced in a study of early T cells in non-severe SARS-CoV-2 infection (dated by TCRdb to the early 2020s). Library preparation used 5' RACE. Sequencing took place on a NextSeq 500. TCRdb reworked the public reads: Q25 trimming with fastp, MiXCR clone assembly, productive beta chains retained. When rows share a CDR3 protein, they turn into one entry using the most common DNA and genes. This sample comprises about 80,000 distinct CDR3 sequences, roughly an eighth of them detected only once. Roughly 16% of the sample is held by the ten biggest clonotypes. Specimen: whole blood, collected at baseline. These receptors all come from an adult who was a healthcare worker with PCR-confirmed SARS-CoV-2 infection or an uninfected control (not recorded which). The donor label of this sample is uncertain.

This clonotype was observed a handful of times. V is TRBV6-5 and J is TRBJ2-1; tentatively, D is TRBD2 (6 bases). CDR1 and CDR2 (germline): MNHEY, SVGAGI. The CDR3 consists of 16 residues. V shed 2 bases and J shed 0 bases, with 11 bases lying between them. DNA of the CDR3: TGTGCCAGCAGTTACCCGGAGGGGAGCTCCTACAATGAGCAGTTCTTC. Residues: CASSYPEGSSYNEQFF.

The table lists this clonotype with a few counts. The chain links TRBV2 to TRBJ1-4, with a possible D match to TRBD1 (5 bases). This CDR3 contains 12 residues. The germline gives CDR1 SNHLY, CDR2 FYNNEI. V lost 4 bases to trimming and J lost 8 bases, with 8 bases between them. The CDR3 DNA reads as TGTGCCAGCAGTGCCGAGGGGGAAAAACTGTTTTTT. It yields the protein CASSAEGEKLFF.

By proportion, this clonotype is medium-sized. The rearrangement uses TRBV12-3 or TRBV12-4 and TRBJ2-5; no reliable D call. The length of the CDR3 is 13 residues. The V gene lost 2 bases and the J gene lost 5 bases, with 9 bases spanning the gap. The DNA of the CDR3 is TGTGCCAGCAGTTTATTAAGCGCGGAGACCCAGTACTTC. Encoded protein: CASSLLSAETQYF.

The gene calls are TRBV29-1 and TRBJ2-2, with TRBD1 matching over 7 bases. This CDR3 spans 14 amino acids. V lost 7 bases and J lost 0; bases outside the gene matches: 5. Germline V CDR1 and CDR2: SQVTM, ANQGSEA. CDR3 residues: CSGSQGSNTGELFF. CDR3 DNA sequence: TGCAGCGGATCACAGGGGTCGAACACCGGGGAGCTGTTTTTT.

This clonotype occurred a few times. V usage is TRBV11-3 and J usage is TRBJ1-1; D not certain. The CDR3 has 15 residues. Between the trimmed V and J ends, which lost 5 bases and 3 bases, there was a span of 16 bases. The germline gives CDR1 SGHNT, CDR2 YENEEA. Written as DNA, the CDR3 is TGTGCCAGCAGCCCCTGGGGAGGGTTGGACACTGAAGCTTTCTTT. It is translated as CASSPWGGLDTEAFF.

The J gene is TRBJ2-2, the V gene TRBV18; 8 bases align to TRBD2. The CDR3 contains 16 residues. V was clipped by 1 base and J by 0 bases; unmatched bases: 1. Germline CDR1 and CDR2: KGHSH and LQKENI. CDR3 amino acids: CASSPLAGTNTGELFF. Here the CDR3 DNA reads TGTGCCAGCTCACCACTAGCGGGGACGAACACCGGGGAGCTGTTTTTT.

This clonotype was detected a few times. V is TRBV11-2 and J is TRBJ1-1; D unclear. V lost 6 bases, J lost 0 bases, and 8 bases lay in between. This CDR3 has 13 amino acids. The germline gives CDR1 SGHAT, CDR2 FQNNGV. The CDR3, as DNA: TGTGCCAGCAGGCGGAGTCTGAACACTGAAGCTTTCTTT. The encoded protein is CASRRSLNTEAFF.

This clonotype was picked up a small number of times. V gene TRBV4-3 combines with J gene TRBJ1-6, with D hard to call. V was shortened by 4 bases and J by 8 bases, with 18 bases between the two germline ends. The CDR3 sequence is 16 residues long. The V gene's germline CDR1 is LGHNA and CDR2 YSLEER. The CDR3 bases are TGCGCCAGCAGCCGTTCCGGGCTCCAAAAGGATTCACCCCTCCACTTT. Amino acids: CASSRSGLQKDSPLHF.

The genes are TRBV6-2 or TRBV6-3 and TRBJ2-1; tentatively, D is TRBD1 (6 bases). The V and J ends lost 6 bases and 9 bases respectively, with 9 bases between them. Germline CDR1 reads MNHEY; CDR2 reads SVGEGT. This CDR3 has 11 residues. The CDR3 bases are TGTGCCAGCAGCCAAGGGGGTGAGCAGTTCTTC. It specifies CASSQGGEQFF.

The rearrangement uses TRBV4-2 and TRBJ2-1, with 9 bases that match TRBD2. CDR3 size: 17 residues. Germline V gives CDR1 LGHNA, CDR2 YNFKEQ. Losses at the gene ends were 4 bases for V and 5 bases for J; bases not matched to a gene: 12. CDR3 nucleotides: TGTGCCAGCAGCCGTTCCCACGGGACTAGCATGGACAATGAGCAGTTCTTC. This codes for CASSRSHGTSMDNEQFF.

This clonotype was recorded at least ten times. V is TRBV4-1 and J is TRBJ2-7, with TRBD1 identical over 12 bases. The trim removed 3 bases at V and 2 bases at J, leaving 2 bases unmatched. The CDR3 has 15 residues. From germline, CDR1 is MGHRA and CDR2 YSYEKL. The CDR3 nucleotides are TGCGCCAGCAGCCAGGGACAGGGGGCCACCTACGAGCAGTACTTC. Translating gives CASSQGQGATYEQYF.

This clonotype was found many times. The V gene is TRBV29-1, the J gene TRBJ2-7; D not certain. There are 13 residues in the CDR3. Germline V lookup: CDR1 SQVTM, CDR2 ANQGSEA. Trimming stripped 6 bases from V and 2 bases from J, with 14 bases between. Here the CDR3 reads CSVRHPGAYEQYF. The CDR3 DNA follows: TGCAGCGTCCGTCATCCCGGTGCCTACGAGCAGTACTTC.

This clonotype was counted a few times. This rearrangement joins TRBV12-3 or TRBV12-4 to TRBJ2-2; tentatively, D is TRBD1 (5 bases). V was shortened by 6 bases and J by 0 bases, with 11 bases between the two germline ends. CDR3 length: 15 residues. This CDR3 reads CASRQVSANTGELFF. CDR3 in DNA: TGTGCCAGCAGACAGGTCTCCGCGAACACCGGGGAGCTGTTTTTT.

The chain links TRBV10-3 to TRBJ2-7; 7 bases line up with TRBD1. The CDR3 has 14 amino acids. The J segment lost 2 bases and the V segment lost 6 bases, leaving 7 bases of the junction unmatched. In germline, CDR1 is ENHRY, CDR2 SYGVKD. CDR3 amino acids: CAISSDRPPYEQYF. CDR3 in DNA: TGTGCCATCAGCTCGGACAGGCCGCCCTACGAGCAGTACTTC.

This clonotype was seen more than once but under ten times. V gene TRBV6-5 combines with J gene TRBJ1-5; no firm D call. Germline CDR1 reads MNHEY; CDR2 reads SVGAGI. The V end lost 2 bases, the J end lost 5 bases, and 7 bases lay between the germline ends. This CDR3 has 13 amino acids. The DNA for the CDR3 is TGTGCCAGCAGTTACGGCGGTTATCAGCCCCAGCATTTT. It codes for CASSYGGYQPQHF.

The V and J genes are TRBV2 and TRBJ1-1; TRBD1 might be the D (6 bases). CDR1 SNHLY and CDR2 FYNNEI come from the germline V gene. This CDR3 is built from 13 residues. Trimming removed 5 bases at V and 3 bases at J, with 10 bases between. The CDR3 sequence: CASSSEGDTEAFF. CDR3 sequence (DNA): TGTGCCAGCAGTAGTGAGGGGGACACTGAAGCTTTCTTT.

This clonotype was recorded a few times. The chain combines TRBV27 with TRBJ2-7; possibly TRBD2 for D (5 bases). Germline V lookup: CDR1 MNHEY, CDR2 SMNVEV (reference sequence). The CDR3 loop spans 13 amino acids. V lost 5 bases and J lost 5, with 13 bases in between. CDR3 in DNA: TGTGCCAGCAGTAGAGGGATAGGCCACGAGCAGTACTTC. Its translation: CASSRGIGHEQYF.

This clonotype was detected ten times or more. This sequence joins TRBV11-1 and TRBJ2-2, with 7 bases matching TRBD1. There are 16 residues in the CDR3. Unmatched junction bases numbered 10, after V lost 5 bases and J lost 4 bases. Germline lookup yields CDR1 SGHAT and CDR2 FQDESV (reference sequence). CDR3 nucleotide sequence: TGTGCCAGCAGCAGAAAACAGGGGTCGGGCACCGGGGAGCTGTTTTTT. This translates into CASSRKQGSGTGELFF.

Here the CDR3 reads CSVEGTANTEAFF. The CDR3, as DNA: TGCAGCGTTGAAGGGACGGCGAACACTGAAGCTTTCTTT. V is TRBV29-1 and J is TRBJ1-1; D remains ambiguous. The CDR3 extends over 13 amino acids. Germline values: CDR1 SQVTM, CDR2 ANQGSEA. V lost 1 base and J 1 base, leaving 7 bases between the germline ends.

The chain links TRBV20-1 to TRBJ1-2, with D possibly TRBD1 on 5 matching bases. The CDR3 has 13 residues. In germline, CDR1 is DFQATT, CDR2 SNEGSKA (reference sequence). Trimming shortened V by 4 bases and J by 6 bases, and 15 bases separated the two germline ends. Here the CDR3 reads CSAIPPGGHGYTF. The CDR3 coding sequence is TGCAGTGCTATCCCCCCGGGGGGTCATGGCTACACCTTC.

The chain links TRBV11-3 to TRBJ2-3; 10 bases line up with TRBD2. CDR3 length: 16 amino acids. J was trimmed by 4 bases and V by 5 bases; bases with no gene match: 9. The germline V gene has CDR1 SGHNT and CDR2 YENEEA. The CDR3 sequence: CASSILGTSVADTQYF. CDR3 DNA: TGTGCCAGCAGCATCCTCGGGACTAGCGTCGCAGATACGCAGTATTTT.

The chain joins TRBV2 to TRBJ2-7; maybe TRBD2 (6 bases). Germline CDR1 reads SNHLY; CDR2 reads FYNNEI. The V and J ends lost 3 bases and 12 bases respectively, with 18 bases between them. This CDR3 is 13 amino acids long. The CDR3 DNA sequence: TGTGCCAGCAGTGATACGTGGCTAGCGATCCGGTACTTC. Protein sequence: CASSDTWLAIRYF.

This clonotype was detected ten times or more. The gene calls are TRBV5-1 and TRBJ2-1; 8 bases fit TRBD2. Germline V CDR1 and CDR2: SGHRS, YFSETQ. The length of the CDR3 is 14 residues. The V and J ends lost 2 bases and 8 bases, in that order; junction bases with no gene match: 6. The chain's CDR3 is CASSLAGEGYEQFF. DNA of the CDR3: TGCGCCAGCAGCTTAGCGGGAGAGGGATATGAGCAGTTCTTC. Using reference TRBV5-1 and TRBJ2-1 for the parts outside the CDR3, the full variable domain is KAGVTQTPRYLIKTRGQQVTLSCSPISGHRSVSWYQQTPGQGLQFLFEYFSETQRNKGNFPGRFSGRQFSNSRSEMNVSTLELGDSALYLCASSLAGEGYEQFFGPGTRLTVL.